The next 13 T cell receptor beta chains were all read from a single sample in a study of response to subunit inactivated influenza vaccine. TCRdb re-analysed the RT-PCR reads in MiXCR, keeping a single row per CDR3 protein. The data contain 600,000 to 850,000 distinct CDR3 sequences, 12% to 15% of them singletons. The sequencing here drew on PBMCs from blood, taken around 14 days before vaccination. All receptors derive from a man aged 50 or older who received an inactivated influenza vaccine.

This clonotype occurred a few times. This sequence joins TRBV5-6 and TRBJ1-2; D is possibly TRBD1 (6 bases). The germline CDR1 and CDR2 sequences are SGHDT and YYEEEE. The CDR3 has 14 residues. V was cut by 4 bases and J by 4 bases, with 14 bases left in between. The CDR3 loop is CASSNLQGSYGYTF. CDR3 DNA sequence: TGTGCCAGCAGCAATTTACAGGGTAGCTATGGCTACACCTTC.

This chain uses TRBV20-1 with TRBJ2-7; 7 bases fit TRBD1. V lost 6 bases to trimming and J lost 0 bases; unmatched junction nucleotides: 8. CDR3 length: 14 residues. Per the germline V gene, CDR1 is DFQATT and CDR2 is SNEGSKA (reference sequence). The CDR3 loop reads CSASGQANSYEQYF. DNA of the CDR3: TGCAGTGCCTCCGGACAGGCAAACTCCTACGAGCAGTACTTC.

The CDR3 reads CASSYSGQVVVERYF. CDR3 in DNA: TGTGCCAGCAGCTATTCGGGACAGGTGGTAGTTGAGCGGTATTTT. The chain couples TRBV2 to TRBJ2-3; 8 positions agree with TRBD1. This CDR3 region has 15 residues. Unmatched junction bases numbered 19, after V lost 6 bases and J lost 14 bases. From germline, CDR1 is SNHLY and CDR2 FYNNEI.

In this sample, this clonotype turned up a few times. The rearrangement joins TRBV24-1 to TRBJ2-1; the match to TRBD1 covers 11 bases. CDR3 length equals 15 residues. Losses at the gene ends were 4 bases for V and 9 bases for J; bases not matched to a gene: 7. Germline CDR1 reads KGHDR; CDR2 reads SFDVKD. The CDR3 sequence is CATSDPGQGAGEQFF. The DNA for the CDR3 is TGTGCCACCAGTGACCCTGGACAGGGGGCAGGTGAGCAGTTCTTC.

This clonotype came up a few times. The DNA for the CDR3 is TGTGCCAGCAGTTCCCACGTTGCCGGGAATGAGCAGTTCTTC. Amino acid sequence: CASSSHVAGNEQFF. The rearrangement links TRBV12-3 or TRBV12-4 to TRBJ2-1; D is uncertain. The CDR3 covers 14 residues. V lost 4 bases, J lost 7 bases, and 14 bases lay in between.

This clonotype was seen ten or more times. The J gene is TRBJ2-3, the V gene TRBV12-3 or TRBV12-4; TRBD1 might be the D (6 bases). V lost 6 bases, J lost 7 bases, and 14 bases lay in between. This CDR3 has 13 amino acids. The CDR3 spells CASSSGTLYTQYF. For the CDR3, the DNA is TGTGCCAGCAGCTCCGGGACATTATATACGCAGTATTTT.

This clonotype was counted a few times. CDR3 DNA: TGCGCCAGCAGGAAGGGGGCCTCCTACGAGCAGTACTTC. This encodes CASRKGASYEQYF. The chain carries TRBV5-1 and TRBJ2-7; 7 bases are a match to TRBD1. With V trimmed by 5 bases and J by 0 bases, 2 bases remained unmatched. The CDR3 spans 13 residues. Germline CDR1 reads SGHRS; CDR2 reads YFSETQ.

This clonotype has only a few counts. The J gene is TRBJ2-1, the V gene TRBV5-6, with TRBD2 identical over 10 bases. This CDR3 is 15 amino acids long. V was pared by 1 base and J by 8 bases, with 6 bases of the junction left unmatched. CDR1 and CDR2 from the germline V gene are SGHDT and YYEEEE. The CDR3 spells CASSLLLAGVDEQFF. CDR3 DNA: TGTGCCAGCAGCTTGTTGCTAGCGGGAGTGGATGAGCAGTTCTTC.

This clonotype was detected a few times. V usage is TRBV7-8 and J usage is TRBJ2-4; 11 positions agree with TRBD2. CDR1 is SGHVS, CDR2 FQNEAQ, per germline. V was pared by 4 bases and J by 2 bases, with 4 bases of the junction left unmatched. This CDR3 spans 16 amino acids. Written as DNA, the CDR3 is TGTGCCAGCAGCTCCCGACTAGCGGGGACCAAAAACATTCAGTACTTC. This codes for CASSSRLAGTKNIQYF.

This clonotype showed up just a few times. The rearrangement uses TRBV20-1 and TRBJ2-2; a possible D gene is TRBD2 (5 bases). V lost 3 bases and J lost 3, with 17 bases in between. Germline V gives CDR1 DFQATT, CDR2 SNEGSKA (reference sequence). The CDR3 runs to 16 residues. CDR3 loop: CSARPPRGSYTGELFF. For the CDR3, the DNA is TGCAGTGCTAGGCCCCCGAGAGGGTCGTACACCGGGGAGCTGTTTTTT.

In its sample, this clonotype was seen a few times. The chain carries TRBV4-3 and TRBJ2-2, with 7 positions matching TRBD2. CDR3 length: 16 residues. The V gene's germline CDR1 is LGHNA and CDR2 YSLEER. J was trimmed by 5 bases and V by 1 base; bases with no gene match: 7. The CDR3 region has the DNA TGCGCCAGCAGCCAAGTTTTAGGGACTACGACCGGGGAGCTGTTTTTT. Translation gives CASSQVLGTTTGELFF.

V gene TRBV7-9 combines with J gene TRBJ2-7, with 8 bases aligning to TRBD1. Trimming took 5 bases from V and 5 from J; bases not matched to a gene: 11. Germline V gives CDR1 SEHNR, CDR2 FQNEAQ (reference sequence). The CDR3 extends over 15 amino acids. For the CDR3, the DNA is TGTGCCAGCAGCCCCCCACGACAGGGGATCAACGAGCAGTACTTC. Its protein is CASSPPRQGINEQYF.

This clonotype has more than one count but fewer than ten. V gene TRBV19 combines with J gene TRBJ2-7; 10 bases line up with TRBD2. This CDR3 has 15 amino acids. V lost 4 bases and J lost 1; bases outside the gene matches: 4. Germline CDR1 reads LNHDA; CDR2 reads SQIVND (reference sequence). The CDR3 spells CASSTGLAYSYEQYF. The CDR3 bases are TGTGCCAGTAGTACGGGACTAGCGTATTCCTACGAGCAGTACTTC.